Listed below are T cell receptor beta chains from one sample, sequenced in a study of blood T cell repertoires in COVID-19. The table came from immunoSEQ multiplex PCR; TCRdb's copy has only in-frame clones and leaves some out. The sample consists of about 190,000 clones, approximately 84% of them appearing once. The sequencing sample was made of PBMCs or T cells enriched from blood (not recorded which). Receptors were obtained from a woman aged 25-40 years who had recovered from COVID-19. Both conserved end residues are part of each CDR3. D genes are given only for firm matches. Clone size is shown for a subset of rows, as once, few, many or a class of expanded clone.

>TRBV28|.|medium-sized|TRBJ2-5
CASSRQFQETQYF
TGTGCCAGCAGCAGACAGTTTCAAGAGACCCAGTACTTC
>TRBV5-1|.|.|TRBJ1-1
CASSLQLDTEAFF
TGCGCCAGCAGCCTGCAACTGGACACTGAAGCTTTCTTT
>TRBV5-1|TRBD1|few|TRBJ1-1
CASSWSGTGNIEAFF
TGCGCCAGCAGCTGGTCCGGGACAGGGAATATTGAAGCTTTCTTT
>TRBV5-6|.|.|TRBJ1-1
CASSLERDTEAFF
TGTGCCAGCAGCTTGGAGAGGGACACTGAAGCTTTCTTT
>TRBV4-1|.|.|TRBJ1-2
CASSQVLGARGYTF
TGCGCCAGCAGCCAAGTTCTGGGGGCTCGGGGCTACACCTTC
>TRBV25-1|TRBD2|.|TRBJ2-1
CASSELMTSGGNEQFF
TGTGCCAGCAGTGAATTGATGACTAGCGGGGGGAATGAGCAGTTCTTC
>TRBV29-1|TRBD1|.|TRBJ1-1
CSVEGWTGRANTEAFF
TGCAGCGTTGAAGGATGGACAGGTAGGGCGAACACTGAAGCTTTCTTT
>TRBV12-3/TRBV12-4|.|.|TRBJ1-5
CASSSRYNQPQHF
TGTGCCAGCAGCTCCAGATACAATCAGCCCCAGCATTTT
>TRBV9|.|.|TRBJ2-5
CASSLQGGGKETQYF
TGTGCCAGCAGCCTCCAGGGGGGCGGAAAAGAGACCCAGTACTTC
>TRBV2|TRBD2|.|TRBJ2-3
CASSEALAGTMDTQYF
TGTGCCAGCAGTGAAGCCCTAGCGGGAACGATGGATACGCAGTATTTT
>TRBV18|.|.|TRBJ1-3
CATFLISGNTIYF
TGTGCCACCTTCCTAATCTCTGGAAACACCATATATTTT
>TRBV6-5|TRBD1|few|TRBJ2-7
CASSNLGQGYEQYF
TGTGCCAGCAGCAACCTGGGACAGGGTTACGAGCAGTACTTC
>TRBV2|TRBD1|.|TRBJ2-7
CAGGQTSYEQYF
TGTGCCGGGGGACAGACCTCCTACGAGCAGTACTTC
>TRBV5-1|.|.|TRBJ1-6
CASSLGRSNSPLHF
TGCGCCAGCAGCTTGGGACGGAGCAATTCACCCCTCCACTTT
>TRBV19|.|.|TRBJ2-6
CASKTIRLSGANVLTF
TGTGCCAGTAAAACAATACGACTCTCTGGGGCCAACGTCCTGACTTTC
>TRBV19|TRBD2|few|TRBJ2-7
CASSLRAGGGVYEQYF
TGTGCCAGTAGTCTTCGTGCGGGAGGGGGCGTCTACGAGCAGTACTTC
>TRBV5-6|.|.|TRBJ2-3
CASSLLGGGRRADTQYF
TGTGCCAGCAGCTTGTTAGGGGGAGGGCGAAGGGCAGATACGCAGTATTTT
>TRBV24-1|TRBD1|.|TRBJ2-5
CATSAHGQGAGETQYF
TGTGCCACCAGTGCCCATGGACAGGGGGCAGGAGAGACCCAGTACTTC
>TRBV5-4|TRBD1|once|TRBJ1-5
CASSLGTGGPSNQPQHF
TGTGCCAGCAGCTTGGGAACAGGGGGACCTAGCAATCAGCCCCAGCATTTT
>TRBV29-1|TRBD1|few|TRBJ1-1
CSGRGGPGTEAFF
TGCAGCGGGCGAGGGGGCCCGGGGACTGAAGCTTTCTTT
>TRBV5-4|.|.|TRBJ1-1
CAMRLSAFF
TGTGCCATGAGACTTTCGGCTTTCTTT
>TRBV4-1|.|.|TRBJ1-1
CASSQVDREDTEAFF
TGCGCCAGCAGCCAAGTAGACAGAGAAGACACTGAAGCTTTCTTT
>TRBV5-1|.|.|TRBJ1-2
CASSFGQSGAYGYTF
TGCGCCAGCAGCTTCGGACAGTCGGGTGCCTATGGCTACACCTTC
>TRBV10-3|TRBD2|.|TRBJ2-1
CAIREGLDYNEQFF
TGTGCCATCAGGGAGGGACTAGATTACAATGAGCAGTTCTTC
>TRBV19|TRBD1|.|TRBJ1-3
CASSKAAGGHGNTIYF
TGTGCCAGTAGTAAGGCAGCAGGGGGCCACGGAAACACCATATATTTT
>TRBV27|TRBD1|.|TRBJ2-5
CASGRGQGETQYF
TGTGCCTCGGGCAGGGGGCAGGGAGAGACCCAGTACTTC
>TRBV28|.|.|TRBJ1-1
CASSTLGWGRNTEAFF
TGTGCCAGCAGCACCCTAGGGTGGGGGCGGAACACTGAAGCTTTCTTT
>TRBV6-4|.|.|TRBJ1-6
CASSDSSSYNSPLHF
TGTGCCAGCAGTGACTCCTCGTCCTATAATTCACCCCTCCACTTT
>TRBV5-6|.|.|TRBJ2-5
CASSADSRLETQYF
TGTGCCAGCAGCGCAGACAGCAGGTTGGAGACCCAGTACTTC
>TRBV30|TRBD2|once|TRBJ2-2
CAWSVRLGLAGGRVGELFF
TGTGCCTGGAGTGTACGACTGGGACTAGCGGGAGGGCGAGTCGGGGAGCTGTTTTTT
>TRBV18|.|.|TRBJ1-4
CASSPLGSTLNEKLFF
TGTGCCAGCTCACCATTGGGGAGTACTTTAAATGAAAAACTGTTTTTT
>TRBV3-1/TRBV3-2|TRBD1|.|TRBJ2-7
CASSGVQGAKSYEQYF
TGTGCCAGCAGCGGCGTACAGGGGGCGAAGTCCTACGAGCAGTACTTC
>TRBV5-1|TRBD1|few|TRBJ1-3
CASSLRGQGSGNTIYF
TGCGCCAGCAGCTTGAGGGGACAGGGCTCTGGAAACACCATATATTTT
>TRBV6-5|TRBD1|.|TRBJ1-4
CASRDRGGEKLFF
TGTGCCAGCCGGGACAGGGGCGGCGAAAAACTGTTTTTT
>TRBV2|TRBD1|.|TRBJ1-6
CASLKSGTARTVSPLHF
TGTGCCAGCCTCAAATCCGGGACAGCTCGTACTGTTTCACCCCTCCACTTT
>TRBV19|.|.|TRBJ2-2
CASSIGAGNTGELFF
TGTGCCAGTAGTATAGGAGCAGGTAACACCGGGGAGCTGTTTTTT
>TRBV10-2|TRBD2|.|TRBJ2-1
CASSESRGLARFF
TGCGCCAGCAGTGAGTCAAGGGGACTAGCCCGGTTCTTC
>TRBV5-8|.|.|TRBJ1-1
CASSSGRLNTEAFF
TGTGCCAGCAGCTCCGGGAGGCTGAACACTGAAGCTTTCTTT
>TRBV5-1|TRBD2|.|TRBJ2-3
CASSPGTSGGTDTQYF
TGCGCCAGCAGCCCCGGGACTAGCGGGGGCACAGATACGCAGTATTTT
>TRBV18|.|.|TRBJ1-4
CASSPPGNEKLFF
TGTGCCAGCTCACCCCCGGGGAATGAAAAACTGTTTTTT
>TRBV28|TRBD1|.|TRBJ2-5
CASSSPGQGALGTQYF
TGTGCCAGCAGTTCGCCGGGACAGGGGGCGCTGGGGACCCAGTACTTC
>TRBV30|TRBD1|.|TRBJ1-1
CAWSRDRNTEAFF
TGTGCCTGGAGCAGGGACAGGAACACTGAAGCTTTCTTT
>TRBV2|.|.|TRBJ2-7
CASSGAGPYEQYF
TGTGCCAGCAGTGGCGCGGGACCGTACGAGCAGTACTTC
>TRBV6-1|TRBD1|once|TRBJ1-2
CASREGQESYGYTF
TGTGCCAGCAGAGAAGGACAGGAGTCCTATGGCTACACCTTC
>TRBV5-6|.|.|TRBJ1-6
CASTPRRVPRQGGSPLHF
TGTGCCAGCACCCCCCGGAGGGTCCCAAGGCAGGGAGGTTCACCCCTCCACTTT
>TRBV11-3|TRBD2|.|TRBJ2-1
CASSSRRGGEQFF
TGTGCCAGCAGCTCCCGAAGGGGAGGGGAGCAGTTCTTC
>TRBV6-1|.|once|TRBJ1-6
CASSEAGRVIGSPLHF
TGTGCCAGCAGTGAAGCGGGGAGGGTGATAGGGTCACCCCTCCACTTT
>TRBV30|TRBD1|.|TRBJ2-5
CAWSGNRGQGKETQYF
TGTGCCTGGAGTGGGAATCGTGGACAGGGAAAAGAGACCCAGTACTTC
>TRBV5-1|.|once|TRBJ1-3
CASSLAVAAAGNTIYF
TGCGCCAGCAGCTTGGCCGTGGCAGCGGCCGGAAACACCATATATTTT
>TRBV6-5|TRBD2|.|TRBJ2-7
CASSYIGASGSYEQYF
TGTGCCAGCAGTTACATCGGGGCTAGCGGGAGCTACGAGCAGTACTTC
>TRBV28|TRBD2|.|TRBJ2-1
CASSPIAGGHNEQFF
TGTGCCAGCAGTCCCATAGCGGGGGGACACAATGAGCAGTTCTTC
>TRBV28|TRBD1|.|TRBJ1-6
CASSLEQGSSPLHF
TGTGCCAGCAGTTTGGAACAGGGGAGTTCACCCCTCCACTTT
>TRBV28|.|.|TRBJ2-6
CASRKGLSGANVLTF
TGTGCCAGCAGGAAGGGGCTCTCTGGGGCCAACGTCCTGACTTTC
>TRBV18|.|.|TRBJ1-2
CASSRRGEGGYTF
TGTGCCAGCTCACGGAGGGGAGAGGGTGGCTACACCTTC
>TRBV10-2|.|.|TRBJ2-2
CASTPGQNTGELFF
TGCGCCAGCACACCGGGACAGAACACCGGGGAGCTGTTTTTT
>TRBV28|.|.|TRBJ2-7
CASSLSRGASYEQYF
TGTGCCAGCAGTTTATCCCGCGGGGCCTCCTACGAGCAGTACTTC
>TRBV7-2|.|.|TRBJ2-3
CASSSRARATDTQYF
TGTGCCAGCAGCTCACGGGCGCGGGCCACAGATACGCAGTATTTT
>TRBV14|TRBD2|.|TRBJ2-2
CASSNSPGLANTGELFF
TGTGCCAGCAGCAACAGCCCGGGACTAGCGAACACCGGGGAGCTGTTTTTT
>TRBV2|TRBD1|few|TRBJ1-5
CASSGSSGQGYQPQHF
TGTGCCAGCAGTGGCTCCTCCGGACAGGGATATCAGCCCCAGCATTTT
>TRBV10-3|TRBD2|few|TRBJ2-2
CATQGGAAAGELFF
TGTGCCACCCAGGGAGGGGCAGCGGCCGGGGAGCTGTTTTTT